This note documents a single TCR beta chain sequence. Its antigen remains unidentified. This specimen comes from a study of CD8 T cells in ankylosing spondylitis. The study's findings and limits: Previous work reported some of these motif variants in the synovial fluid and blood of reactive arthritis. Among TCR beta sequences, a motif of roughly 8 highly homologous variants appeared characteristic of ankylosing spondylitis blood.

TCRdb analysed the 5' RACE reads with MiXCR anew, one entry per CDR3 protein. The sample lists roughly 700,000 distinct CDR3 sequences; 15% to 20% were seen once. Trimming removed 8 bases at V and 3 bases at J, with 16 bases between. This CDR3 has 15 residues. This clonotype was sampled from a male donor with ankylosing spondylitis. Sequencing was performed on blood, either unsorted or a sorted T cell fraction (not recorded which). The chain joins TRBV12-3 or TRBV12-4 to TRBJ1-4, with D unresolved. Here the CDR3 reads CASRADLVPNEKLFF. CDR3 coding DNA: TGTGCCAGCCGAGCTGACCTGGTCCCTAATGAAAAACTGTTTTTT.